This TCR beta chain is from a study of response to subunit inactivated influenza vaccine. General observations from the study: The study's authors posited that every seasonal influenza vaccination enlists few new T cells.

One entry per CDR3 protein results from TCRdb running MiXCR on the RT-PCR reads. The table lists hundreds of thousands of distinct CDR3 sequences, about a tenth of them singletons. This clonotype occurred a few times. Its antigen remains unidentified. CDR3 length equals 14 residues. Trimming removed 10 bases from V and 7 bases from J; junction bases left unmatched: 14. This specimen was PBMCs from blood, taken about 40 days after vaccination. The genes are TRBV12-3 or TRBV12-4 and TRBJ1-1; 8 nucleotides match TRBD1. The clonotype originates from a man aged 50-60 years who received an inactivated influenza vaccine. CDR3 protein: CATETGQGASEAFF. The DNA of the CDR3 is TGTGCCACTGAAACCGGGCAGGGGGCTAGTGAAGCTTTCTTT.